The 11 T cell receptor beta chains below come from one sample, sequenced in a study of response to subunit inactivated influenza vaccine (dated by TCRdb to the late 2010s). The library was obtained by RT-PCR. The reads were generated on an Illumina HiSeq 2500. The public reads were run again by TCRdb, first through fastp at Q25 and then through MiXCR, and only productive beta chains were kept. Each CDR3 protein appears once, grouped with its most common genes and DNA. This sample is represented by about 240,000 distinct CDR3 sequences; less than 15% of them were singletons. The ten top clones hold 7.8% of the sample. The sequencing used non-naive T cells sorted from PBMCs, collected 14 to 15 days before vaccination. Taken with the paper, the label for cell subset or site translates to: memory T cell fraction. The source is a man over 45 who received an inactivated influenza vaccine. Donor details come from another sample of the same person, matched by shared clones.

This clonotype has at least ten counts. The chain joins TRBV4-3 to TRBJ2-1, with a possible D match to TRBD2 (5 bases). Trimming cost V 1 base and J 9 bases, with 16 bases left between them. The CDR3 sequence is 15 residues long. Germline-derived CDR1 and CDR2 are LGHNA and YSLEER. This CDR3 is CASSQGTGAGVEQFF. DNA of the CDR3: TGCGCCAGCAGCCAAGGTACCGGTGCCGGGGTTGAGCAGTTCTTC.

This clonotype was recorded at least ten times. The chain carries TRBV6-2 or TRBV6-3 and TRBJ2-7, with 14 bases identical to TRBD2. Germline-derived CDR1 and CDR2 are MNHEY and SVGEGT. The CDR3 extends over 16 amino acids. The V and J ends lost 5 bases and 7 bases, in that order; junction bases with no gene match: 10. The CDR3 nucleotides read TGTGCCAGCAGTCAGTTGTCCGGGACTAGCGGGAGAGAGCAGTACTTC. Translation gives CASSQLSGTSGREQYF.

This clonotype was detected only a few times. The chain uses TRBV18 and TRBJ2-2; 10 nucleotides line up with TRBD1. The CDR3 is 14 amino acids. From germline, CDR1 is KGHSH and CDR2 LQKENI. V trimming: 6 bases; J trimming: 6 bases; junction bases outside the gene matches: 4. In DNA form, the CDR3 reads TGTGCCAGCTCGGCCGGGACAGGGGCCGGGGAGCTGTTTTTT. Residues: CASSAGTGAGELFF.

This clonotype showed up just a few times. This chain connects TRBV20-1 to TRBJ2-7; D perhaps matches TRBD1 (6 bases). Deletions cut 5 bases from V and 2 bases from J, with 19 bases between. This CDR3 spans 15 amino acids. Germline V lookup: CDR1 DFQATT, CDR2 SNEGSKA (reference sequence). CDR3 in amino acids: CSAPPHDRTPYEQYF. As DNA, the CDR3 is TGCAGTGCTCCCCCTCACGACAGGACTCCCTACGAGCAGTACTTC.

Regarding this clonotype: A read error may explain this, as a much larger clone is one base away. The rearrangement joins TRBV2 to TRBJ1-1, with a possible D match to TRBD1 (5 bases). CDR3 length: 18 amino acids. CDR1 is SNHLY and CDR2 is FYNNEI in the germline V gene. The CDR3 reads CTSSLRRTLNRPPTEAFF. CDR3 nucleotide sequence: TGTACCAGCAGTTTACGACGGACATTGAACCGCCCGCCCACTGAAGCTTTCTTT.

The sample holds many counts of this clonotype. This chain uses TRBV4-1 with TRBJ1-2, with TRBD1 identical over 7 bases. Germline lookup yields CDR1 MGHRA and CDR2 YSYEKL. The V and J ends lost 3 bases and 6 bases, in that order; junction bases with no gene match: 7. CDR3 size: 14 residues. CDR3 in DNA: TGCGCCAGCAGCCATGACGACAGGGACCATGGCTACACCTTC. Translating gives CASSHDDRDHGYTF.

The chain is built from TRBV20-1 and TRBJ2-2, with D uncertain. This CDR3 has 16 amino acids. Per germline, CDR1 DFQATT and CDR2 SNEGSKA (reference sequence). The CDR3 sequence is CCGPSPAPINTGELFF. CDR3 sequence (DNA): TGCTGTGGCCCCTCCCCGGCTCCCATTAACACCGGGGAGCTGTTTTTT.

The genes are TRBV9 and TRBJ2-7, with 9 bases aligning to TRBD2. In germline, CDR1 is SGDLS, CDR2 YYNGEE. The ends lost 4 bases at V and 4 bases at J; junction bases unmatched: 12. The CDR3 is 16 residues long. CDR3 sequence: CASSHGGLAGVYEQYF. DNA for the CDR3: TGTGCCAGCAGCCACGGTGGATTAGCGGGAGTGTACGAGCAGTACTTC.

The genes are TRBV29-1 and TRBJ1-1, with D unclear. The V and J ends lost 7 bases and 3 bases respectively, with 15 bases between them. This CDR3 spans 13 amino acids. Germline V gene lookup returns CDR1 SQVTM and CDR2 ANQGSEA. CDR3 loop: CSAVRALDTEAFF. As DNA, the CDR3 is TGCAGCGCCGTCCGGGCCTTGGACACTGAAGCTTTCTTT.

This chain connects TRBV12-3 or TRBV12-4 to TRBJ2-3; 10 bases map to TRBD2. The V gene end was trimmed by 6 bases and the J gene end by 6 bases; junction bases not matched to a gene: 15. The CDR3 runs 17 residues. DNA for the CDR3: TGTGCCAGCAGAACCCGGCTAGCGGGAGCTGGTGGGGATACGCAGTATTTT. Its translation: CASRTRLAGAGGDTQYF.

There are a few counts of this clonotype. This chain links TRBV5-1 with TRBJ2-5, with TRBD2 matching over 10 bases. The CDR3 runs 15 residues. After removal of 0 bases from V and 3 bases from J, the junction contained 2 bases not matched to a gene. Germline CDR1 and CDR2: SGHRS and YFSETQ. The CDR3 region is CASSLELAGKETQYF. CDR3 coding DNA: TGCGCCAGCAGCTTGGAACTAGCGGGGAAAGAGACCCAGTACTTC.